Presented here are 18 T cell receptor beta chains from one specimen sequenced in a study of immune evolution from preneoplasia to lung adenocarcinoma. TCRdb's table, derived via immunoSEQ multiplex PCR, lists solely in-frame clones and lacks some. Of approximately 5,000 clones in the sample, approximately 76% were seen once. Sequencing input: FFPE minimally invasive lung adenocarcinoma tissue. Every receptor here comes from a person between 65 and 80 years old with lung adenocarcinoma.

This clone was seen a single time. This chain connects TRBV7-9 to TRBJ2-7; perhaps D is TRBD1 or TRBD2 (5 bases each). The CDR3 is 15 residues long. Germline V gene data show CDR1 as SEHNR and CDR2 as FQNEAQ (reference sequence). The V and J ends lost 3 bases and 0 bases respectively, with 12 bases between them. The CDR3 DNA reads TGTGCCAGCAGCTTCACGGGGCAGCTCTCCTACGAGCAGTACTTC. It translates to CASSFTGQLSYEQYF.

J is TRBJ2-7 and V is TRBV5-8; 7 bases agree with TRBD1. Trimming at V came to 0 bases and at J to 0 bases, leaving 3 bases not matched to a gene. The CDR3 is 15 amino acids. Germline loops: CDR1 SGHTS, CDR2 YDEGEE. The DNA of the CDR3 is TGTGCCAGCAGCTTGGGGACAGGCGTCTCCTACGAGCAGTACTTC. This gives the protein CASSLGTGVSYEQYF.

This chain joins TRBV18 and TRBJ2-2, with a weak D call TRBD1 (6 bases). The CDR3 sequence is 17 residues long. V lost 2 bases and J lost 6, with 19 bases in between. Germline CDR1 and CDR2: KGHSH and LQKENI. In DNA, the CDR3 is TGTGCCAGCTCACCATTTTATGTACAGGGTGACGCCGGGGAGCTGTTTTTT. Protein sequence: CASSPFYVQGDAGELFF. The full variable domain, rest sourced from reference TRBV18 and TRBJ2-2, is NAGVMQNPRHLVRRRGQEARLRCSPMKGHSHVYWYRQLPEEGLKFMVYLQKENIIDESGMPKERFSAEFPKEGPSILRIQQVVRGDSAAYFCASSPFYVQGDAGELFFGEGSRLTVL.

This chain uses TRBV4-3 with TRBJ2-5; D remains unclear. Germline loops: CDR1 LGHNA, CDR2 YSLEER. The CDR3 spans 13 residues. Trimming pared 0 bases from V and 5 bases from J, leaving 7 bases between. CDR3 in amino acids: CASSQDQEETQYF. CDR3 nucleotides: TGCGCCAGCAGCCAAGATCAGGAGGAGACCCAGTACTTC.

V is TRBV7-8 and J is TRBJ2-6; D gene ambiguous. Germline CDR1 reads SGHVS; CDR2 reads FQNEAQ. The germline V and J ends were trimmed by 5 bases and 7 bases, with 3 bases remaining between them. The CDR3 length is 11 residues. The CDR3 reads CASSPANVLTF. The DNA of the CDR3 is TGTGCCAGCAGCCCTGCCAACGTCCTGACTTTC.

The chain joins TRBV19 to TRBJ2-7; TRBD1 aligns across 8 bases. With 5 bases clipped from V and 2 bases from J, the junction kept 5 bases outside the gene matches. The CDR3 covers 14 residues. Germline V lookup: CDR1 LNHDA, CDR2 SQIVND (reference sequence). The CDR3 coding sequence is TGTGCCAGTAGTTTAAGGACAGGGCCCTACGAGCAGTACTTC. It is translated as CASSLRTGPYEQYF.

This clone has just one count. The rearrangement uses TRBV27 and TRBJ2-7; D remains ambiguous. This CDR3 has 9 residues. Germline CDR1 reads MNHEY; CDR2 reads SMNVEV (reference sequence). V shed 5 bases and J shed 11 bases, with 7 bases lying between them. The CDR3 region has the DNA TGTGCCAGCAGTCCTAGGGAGTACTTC. Amino acids: CASSPREYF.

This clone was seen only once. A read error may produce the germline difference seen at one junction end. The chain combines TRBV11-3 with TRBJ2-7, with 9 bases fitting TRBD1. Germline values: CDR1 SGHNT, CDR2 YENEEA. The CDR3 runs 15 residues. CDR3 DNA sequence: TGTGCCAGCAACGAGCGGGCCGGGACAGGGCTTGTTCGGGACTTC. Translation gives CASNERAGTGLVRDF.

The rearrangement uses TRBV6-1 and TRBJ1-1, with 7 bases fitting TRBD1. The J segment lost 2 bases and the V segment lost 6 bases, leaving 12 bases of the junction unmatched. The germline CDR1 and CDR2 sequences are MNHNS and SASEGT. CDR3 size: 16 residues. The CDR3 here is CASSERSGTVNTEAFF. The CDR3, as DNA: TGTGCCAGCAGCGAACGCTCCGGGACAGTAAACACTGAAGCTTTCTTT.

The chain uses TRBV4-3 and TRBJ2-7, with D perhaps assigned TRBD1 or TRBD2 (5 bases each). Trimming cost V 4 bases and J 4 bases, with 11 bases left between them. The germline gives CDR1 LGHNA, CDR2 YSLEER. The CDR3 has 13 amino acids. CDR3 DNA: TGCGCCAGCAGCCTATTCGAGGGGTACGAGCAGTACTTC. Translation gives CASSLFEGYEQYF.

The gene calls are TRBV5-4 and TRBJ1-4; 9 nucleotides line up with TRBD1. Trimming at V came to 4 bases and at J to 6 bases, leaving 7 bases not matched to a gene. CDR3 length: 15 amino acids. Germline CDR1 and CDR2: SGHNT and YYREEE (reference sequence). This CDR3 is CASSRQGDRDEKLFF. The CDR3 DNA reads TGTGCCAGCAGCCGACAGGGGGATCGAGATGAAAAACTGTTTTTT.

The chain uses TRBV27 and TRBJ2-2; D tentatively fits TRBD1 or TRBD2 (6 bases each). Germline values: CDR1 MNHEY, CDR2 SMNVEV (reference sequence). Trimming left V 5 bases short and J 6 bases short, with 25 bases between. This CDR3 contains 18 residues. CDR3 amino acids: CASSPMEIGGAMPGELFF. The DNA of the CDR3 is TGTGCCAGCAGTCCGATGGAGATCGGGGGCGCGATGCCCGGGGAGCTGTTTTTT.

The V gene is TRBV7-2, the J gene TRBJ2-3, with 8 bases aligning to TRBD1. Per the germline V gene, CDR1 is SGHTA and CDR2 is FQGNSA. The V and J ends lost 4 bases and 4 bases, in that order; junction bases with no gene match: 1. This CDR3 has 13 amino acids. CDR3 sequence (DNA): TGTGCCAGCAGCTCGACAGGGGCAGATACGCAGTATTTT. Translation gives CASSSTGADTQYF.

The sample holds one count of this clone. The chain employs TRBV20-1 and TRBJ1-1, with D uncertain. Between the trimmed V and J ends, which lost 4 bases and 8 bases, there was a span of 11 bases. CDR1 is DFQATT and CDR2 is SNEGSKA in the germline V gene (reference sequence). The CDR3 consists of 11 residues. CDR3 sequence (DNA): TGCAGTGCTAAGATCGGGATCGAAGCTTTCTTT. Protein sequence: CSAKIGIEAFF.

CDR3 amino acids: CASSKALRGGSKNNEQFF. Written as DNA, the CDR3 is TGTGCCAGCAGCAAAGCCCTTAGAGGCGGGAGTAAGAACAATGAGCAGTTCTTC. The rearrangement uses TRBV21-1 and TRBJ2-1; the tabulated D call, TRBD2, remains unverified against the DNA. TRBV21-1 corresponds to a pseudogene. The CDR3 runs 18 residues.

CDR3 sequence (DNA): TGTGCTAGTGACACCAACAGGGGGAACATTCAGTACTTC. It is translated as CASDTNRGNIQYF. The chain joins TRBV12-5 to TRBJ2-4; 8 bases match TRBD1. Germline V lookup: CDR1 LGHNT, CDR2 FRNRAP. Trimming at V came to 7 bases and at J to 7 bases, leaving 6 bases not matched to a gene. The CDR3 contains 13 residues.

The chain uses TRBV18 and TRBJ1-1; D possibly corresponds to TRBD1 (6 bases). The germline CDR1 and CDR2 sequences are KGHSH and LQKENI. Trimming left V 6 bases short and J 2 bases short, with 16 bases between. The CDR3 contains 15 residues. As DNA, the CDR3 is TGTGCCAGCTCGCCTGATGACAGGAGCAACACTGAAGCTTTCTTT. This gives the protein CASSPDDRSNTEAFF.

The CDR3 DNA follows: TGCAGCGTCAAGCAATTGGGGGGCGAGGACGAGCAGTACTTC. Its protein product is CSVKQLGGEDEQYF. The chain employs TRBV29-1 and TRBJ2-7, with D perhaps given as TRBD1 or TRBD2 (6 bases each). The CDR3 is 14 residues long. V lost 6 bases and J lost 5, with 20 bases in between. CDR1 SQVTM and CDR2 ANQGSEA come from the germline V gene.